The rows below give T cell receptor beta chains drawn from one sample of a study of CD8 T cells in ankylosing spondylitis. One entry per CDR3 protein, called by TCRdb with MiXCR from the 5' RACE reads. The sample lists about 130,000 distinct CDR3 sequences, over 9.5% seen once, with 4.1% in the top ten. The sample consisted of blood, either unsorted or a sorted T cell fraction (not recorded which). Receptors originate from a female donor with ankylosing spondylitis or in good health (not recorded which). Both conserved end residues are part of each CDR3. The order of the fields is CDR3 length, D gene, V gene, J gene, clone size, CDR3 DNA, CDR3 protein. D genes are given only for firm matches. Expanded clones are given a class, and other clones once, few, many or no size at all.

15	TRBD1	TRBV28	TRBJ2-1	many	TGTGCCAGCAGTTCCTCCGGGACAGGGTATCGTGAGCAGTTCTTC	CASSSSGTGYREQFF
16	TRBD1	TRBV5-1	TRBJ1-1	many	TGCGCCAGCAGCCGGGGACAGGGGATAGGGGACACTGAAGCTTTCTTT	CASSRGQGIGDTEAFF
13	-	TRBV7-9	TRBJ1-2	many	TGTGCCAGCGGCTCCTGGGGTCAATTGAGCTACACCTTC	CASGSWGQLSYTF
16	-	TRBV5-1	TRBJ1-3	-	TGCGCCAGCAGCTTGGTGGAGGGAAGGAGTGGAAACACCATATATTTT	CASSLVEGRSGNTIYF
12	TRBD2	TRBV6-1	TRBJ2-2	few	TGTGCCAGCAGTAGCGGGGGCGGGGAGCTGTTTTTT	CASSSGGGELFF
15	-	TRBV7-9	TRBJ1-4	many	TGTGCCAGCAGTCCTACGGGACTGCAGGATGAAAAACTGTTTTTT	CASSPTGLQDEKLFF
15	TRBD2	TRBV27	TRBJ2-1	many	TGTGCCAGCAGTCTGGGGGGGATTTACTACAATGAGCAGTTCTTC	CASSLGGIYYNEQFF
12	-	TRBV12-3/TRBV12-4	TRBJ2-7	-	TGTGCCAGTGGGGAGCAGTCCTACGAGCAGTACTTC	CASGEQSYEQYF
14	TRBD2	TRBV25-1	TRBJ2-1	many	TGTGCCAGCAGTGTACTAGCGGGGGACAATGAGCAGTTCTTC	CASSVLAGDNEQFF
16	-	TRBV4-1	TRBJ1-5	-	TGCGCCAGCAGCCAAGTGGGGCAGCTTGGAAGGATGTCCCAGCATTTT	CASSQVGQLGRMSQHF
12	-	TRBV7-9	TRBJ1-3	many	TGTGCCAGCGGACGGCCGTCGGACACCATATATTTT	CASGRPSDTIYF
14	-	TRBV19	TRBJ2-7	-	TGTGCCAGTAGTCTCCATGAAGGGGTAGACGAACAGTACTTC	CASSLHEGVDEQYF
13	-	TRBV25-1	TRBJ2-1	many	TGTGCCAGCAGTGAGCAAGGGTACAATGAGCAGTTCTTC	CASSEQGYNEQFF
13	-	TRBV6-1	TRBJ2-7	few	TGTGCCAGCAGACAAATTCCGGGCAACGAGCAGTACTTC	CASRQIPGNEQYF
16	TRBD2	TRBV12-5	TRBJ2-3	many	TGTGCTAGTGGTTTTACGACTAGCCGTCGTACAGATACGCAGTATTTT	CASGFTTSRRTDTQYF
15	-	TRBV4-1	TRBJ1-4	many	TGCGCCAGCAGCCAAAAAGTTTGGGCTAATGAAAAACTGTTTTTT	CASSQKVWANEKLFF
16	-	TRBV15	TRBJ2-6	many	TGTGCCACCAGCAGAGATATAGGGGTAGGGGCCAACGTCCTGACTTTC	CATSRDIGVGANVLTF
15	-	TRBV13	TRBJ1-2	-	TGTGCCAGCAGCTTAAATGAGGCAGCTAACTATGGCGACACCTTC	CASSLNEAANYGDTF
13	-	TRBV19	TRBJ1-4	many	TGTGCCAGTAGTACATATGGGGGTGAAAAACTGTTTTTT	CASSTYGGEKLFF
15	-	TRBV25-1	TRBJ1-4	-	TGTGCCACCCCAACCGATGAGGCAGCTAATGAAAAACTGTTTTTT	CATPTDEAANEKLFF
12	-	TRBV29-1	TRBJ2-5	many	TGCAGCGCTGAACCGGGCGGAGAGACCCAGTACTTC	CSAEPGGETQYF
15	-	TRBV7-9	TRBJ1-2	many	TGTGCCAGCAGCTTACTTTCGCCCAGTGGCTATGGCTACACCTTC	CASSLLSPSGYGYTF
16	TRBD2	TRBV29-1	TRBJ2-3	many	TGCAGCGTGGTCGGTTTTAGCGGGGGGCTCTCAGGGACGCAGTATTTT	CSVVGFSGGLSGTQYF
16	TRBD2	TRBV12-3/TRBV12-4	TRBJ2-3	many	TGTGCCAGCAGTTTACTCTCTAGCGGGATCACAGATACGCAGTATTTT	CASSLLSSGITDTQYF
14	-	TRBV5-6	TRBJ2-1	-	TGTGCCAGCAGCCGCGCGGGACCGGGAATGGGGCAGTTCTTC	CASSRAGPGMGQFF
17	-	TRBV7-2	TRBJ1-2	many	TGTGCCAGCAGCTCGTCCGGACTTAGCCAATTAAACTATGGCTACACCTTC	CASSSSGLSQLNYGYTF
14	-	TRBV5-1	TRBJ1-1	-	TGCGCCAGCAGCTTGGCCCGGGACACAACTGAAGCTTTCTTT	CASSLARDTTEAFF
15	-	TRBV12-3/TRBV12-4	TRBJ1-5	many	TGTGCCAGCAGTACTGTCGATGATGGCAATCAGCCCCAGCATTTT	CASSTVDDGNQPQHF
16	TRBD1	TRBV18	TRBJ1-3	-	TGTGCCAGCTCACACATCGACAGGGGGAGTCGAAACACCATATATTTT	CASSHIDRGSRNTIYF
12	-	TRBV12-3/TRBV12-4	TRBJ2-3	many	TGTGCCAGCAGTTTCTCGGCGGATACGCAGTATTTT	CASSFSADTQYF
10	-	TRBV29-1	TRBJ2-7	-	TGCAGCGTCGGGACAACAGAGCAGTACTTC	CSVGTTEQYF
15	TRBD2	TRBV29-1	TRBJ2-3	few	TGCAGCGTTAGGAAGCGGGAGACCCCCCCAGATACGCAGTATTTT	CSVRKRETPPDTQYF
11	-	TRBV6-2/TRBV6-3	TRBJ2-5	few	TGTGCCAGCAGTTACGGAGAGACCCAGTACTTC	CASSYGETQYF